Listed here are 6 T cell receptor beta chains from one sample, sequenced in a study of T cells in Graves' hyperthyroidism and ophthalmopathy. Amplified TCR beta CDR3 regions derived from RNA transcripts. HTBI primers were used for first-round RT-PCR of the TCR CDR3. TCRdb itself ran the multiplex PCR reads through MiXCR, one entry per CDR3 protein. The sample includes 600,000 to 900,000 distinct CDR3 sequences, less than 20% of them seen just once. Source material: blood. The receptors here all came from a man younger than 35 with Graves' hyperthyroidism.

This clonotype was counted only a few times. The chain couples TRBV20-1 to TRBJ2-7, with 9 bases aligning to TRBD2. CDR1 is DFQATT, CDR2 SNEGSKA, per germline (reference sequence). The CDR3 extends over 13 amino acids. The V gene end was trimmed by 4 bases and the J gene end by 0 bases; junction bases not matched to a gene: 1. CDR3 DNA: TGCAGTGCTAAGCGGGAGGCCTCCTACGAGCAGTACTTC. This gives the protein CSAKREASYEQYF.

The rearrangement uses TRBV7-3 and TRBJ2-1; 8 nucleotides match TRBD2. The trim removed 5 bases at V and 10 bases at J, leaving 16 bases unmatched. CDR3 length: 16 amino acids. CDR1 SGHTA and CDR2 FQGTGA come from the germline V gene. CDR3 in amino acids: CASSQPGHPGGDEQFF. CDR3 sequence (DNA): TGTGCCAGCAGCCAACCGGGACACCCGGGGGGGGACGAGCAGTTCTTC.

This clonotype was counted a few times. This rearrangement joins TRBV11-2 to TRBJ2-3, with TRBD2 matching 8 bases. Trimming cost V 4 bases and J 11 bases; bases outside gene matches: 5. Germline V gives CDR1 SGHAT, CDR2 FQNNGV. The CDR3 totals 12 residues. As DNA, the CDR3 is TGTGCCAGCAGCTCGGGACTAGTTATGCAGTATTTT. Its protein product is CASSSGLVMQYF.

This clonotype was picked up a small number of times. V usage is TRBV6-1 and J usage is TRBJ1-4; D perhaps matches TRBD1 (5 bases). V was clipped by 5 bases and J by 3 bases, with 13 bases between them. Looked up from germline, CDR1 is MNHNS and CDR2 is SASEGT. CDR3 length: 15 amino acids. The CDR3 DNA sequence: TGTGCCAGCAGTCGACTCCGGGGCGCTAATGAAAAACTGTTTTTT. Translating gives CASSRLRGANEKLFF.

For the CDR3, the DNA is TGTGCCTGGAGTGTATCGTCCGGGAGGGCCACAGATACGCAGTATTTT. It codes for CAWSVSSGRATDTQYF. V usage is TRBV30 and J usage is TRBJ2-3, with 8 bases matching TRBD2. CDR3 length: 16 amino acids. Germline CDR1 and CDR2: GTSNPN and SVGIG (reference sequence). J was trimmed by 2 bases and V by 0 bases; bases with no gene match: 7.

The J gene is TRBJ1-5, the V gene TRBV4-1, with TRBD1 matching over 8 bases. This CDR3 has 14 amino acids. The V and J ends lost 3 bases and 3 bases, in that order; junction bases with no gene match: 1. The germline gives CDR1 MGHRA, CDR2 YSYEKL. This CDR3 reads CASSQGQVNQPQHF. CDR3 bases: TGCGCCAGCAGCCAGGGACAGGTCAATCAGCCCCAGCATTTT.